One and the same sample provided the 25 T cell receptor beta chains below, sequenced in a study of blood T cell repertoires in COVID-19. Sequenced by immunoSEQ multiplex PCR; TCRdb stores in-frame clones only, minus some. The data hold just under 60,000 clones, with around nine tenths observed a single time. The sample consisted of peripheral blood. The receptors shown here come from a human donor with active COVID-19. The donor label of this sample is uncertain.

The rearrangement uses TRBV7-2 and TRBJ1-5; 7 nucleotides align to TRBD1. The CDR3 totals 19 residues. Germline V gene data show CDR1 as SGHTA and CDR2 as FQGNSA. Germline trimming cut 1 base from V and 6 bases from J; bases unmatched to any gene: 18. CDR3 amino acids: CASSLDRRGPGGYGQPQHF. The CDR3 DNA reads TGTGCCAGCAGCTTAGACCGAAGAGGGCCAGGGGGTTACGGTCAGCCCCAGCATTTT.

The J gene is TRBJ1-1, the V gene TRBV19; weak D call: TRBD1 (6 bases). The CDR3 is 14 residues long. The V end was cut by 5 bases, the J end by 4 bases, with 14 bases between. The germline V gene encodes CDR1 LNHDA and CDR2 SQIVND (reference sequence). The DNA of the CDR3 is TGTGCCAGTAGTCTTAGACAGGACCGCACTGAAGCTTTCTTT. This sequence encodes CASSLRQDRTEAFF.

The rearrangement joins TRBV18 to TRBJ1-5; D is undetermined. V was trimmed by 0 bases and J by 6 bases, leaving 12 bases between them. The length of the CDR3 is 15 residues. CDR1 is KGHSH, CDR2 LQKENI, per germline. The CDR3 nucleotides are TGTGCCAGCTCACCACCGATCGCCAGCGGTCAGCCCCAGCATTTT. Its protein product is CASSPPIASGQPQHF.

The V gene is TRBV3-1 (or the pseudogene TRBV3-2), the J gene TRBJ2-7, with D hard to call. Germline values: CDR1 LGHDT, CDR2 YNNKEL (reference sequence). V was pared by 4 bases and J by 7 bases, with 20 bases between. This CDR3 has 15 residues. CDR3 residues: CASSPLRPPSVEQYF. The CDR3 DNA follows: TGTGCCAGCAGCCCGCTTCGTCCCCCCTCGGTTGAGCAGTACTTC.

CDR3 loop: CAWRVGGLVNSPLHF. CDR3 DNA: TGTGCCTGGAGGGTGGGGGGTCTAGTGAATTCACCCCTCCACTTT. The V and J genes are TRBV30 and TRBJ1-6, with TRBD1 as a possible D gene (5 bases). The CDR3 covers 15 residues. V lost 3 bases, J lost 7 bases, and 16 bases lay in between. Germline CDR1 and CDR2: GTSNPN and SVGIG (reference sequence). Filled out from reference TRBV30 and TRBJ1-6, the complete variable domain reads SQTIHQWPATLVQPVGSPLSLECTVEGTSNPNLYWYRQAAGRGLQLLFYSVGIGQISSEVPQNLSASRPQDRQFILSSKKLLLSDSGFYLCAWRVGGLVNSPLHFGNGTRLTVT.

This clone was seen a few times. This sequence joins TRBV5-1 and TRBJ2-1, with 12 bases lining up with TRBD1. Trimming removed 1 base from V and 0 bases from J; junction bases left unmatched: 11. There are 20 residues in the CDR3. Germline V gene sequence: CDR1 SGHRS, CDR2 YFSETQ. CDR3 protein: CASSLPPGQGARTSYNEQFF. In DNA, the CDR3 is TGCGCCAGCAGCTTGCCTCCGGGACAGGGGGCCAGAACCTCCTACAATGAGCAGTTCTTC.

V gene TRBV7-9 combines with J gene TRBJ2-3, with a tentative D call TRBD2 (5 bases). The CDR3 spans 14 residues. The V gene's germline CDR1 is SEHNR and CDR2 FQNEAQ (reference sequence). Trimming took off 1 base at V and 6 bases at J, with 11 bases between the two ends. CDR3 residues: CASSLGGNSDTQYF. CDR3 sequence (DNA): TGTGCCAGCAGCTTAGGAGGGAACTCGGATACGCAGTATTTT.

This clone has a single count. The chain carries TRBV5-1 and TRBJ1-1; unclear D gene. The CDR3 has 15 amino acids. V lost 4 bases and J lost 2, with 15 bases in between. CDR1 is SGHRS, CDR2 YFSETQ, per germline. CDR3 nucleotides: TGCGCCAGCAGCCAACCTGACAAGGCTAACACTGAAGCTTTCTTT. Protein product: CASSQPDKANTEAFF.

The V gene is TRBV9, the J gene TRBJ2-7; 9 nucleotides agree with TRBD1. CDR1 is SGDLS, CDR2 YYNGEE, per germline. The CDR3 is made up of 17 amino acids. J lost 1 base, V lost 3 bases, and 11 bases had no gene match. CDR3 bases: TGTGCCAGCAGCGCCGGACAAGGACAGGGGAGGTCCTACGAGCAGTACTTC. Translating gives CASSAGQGQGRSYEQYF.

Comment on this clone: One end of the junction varies from germline; a read error may be responsible. This rearrangement joins TRBV4-3 to TRBJ2-5; D gene ambiguous. CDR1 is LGHNA and CDR2 is YSLEER in the germline V gene. CDR3 length: 14 residues. The CDR3 bases are TGCGCCAGCAGCCAAGATGTCTACCATGAGACCCAGTACTTC. This sequence encodes CASSQDVYHETQYF.

This clone is labeled medium-sized. This chain links TRBV18 with TRBJ1-4; D unclear. The germline gives CDR1 KGHSH, CDR2 LQKENI. Trimming removed 2 bases at V and 2 bases at J, with 12 bases between. The CDR3 is 16 residues long. This CDR3 is CASSPVRWQTNEKLFF. DNA for the CDR3: TGTGCCAGCTCACCAGTGAGGTGGCAGACTAATGAAAAACTGTTTTTT.

This chain uses TRBV18 with TRBJ2-5; 11 bases fit TRBD2. Trimming took 4 bases from V and 1 from J; bases not matched to a gene: 5. Germline V gives CDR1 KGHSH, CDR2 LQKENI. The CDR3 has 16 amino acids. The CDR3 sequence: CASSLGTSGFQETQYF. DNA for the CDR3: TGTGCCAGCTCACTAGGGACTAGCGGATTCCAAGAGACCCAGTACTTC. Full variable domain (missing parts from reference TRBV18 and TRBJ2-5): NAGVMQNPRHLVRRRGQEARLRCSPMKGHSHVYWYRQLPEEGLKFMVYLQKENIIDESGMPKERFSAEFPKEGPSILRIQQVVRGDSAAYFCASSLGTSGFQETQYFGPGTRLLVL.

In this sample, this clone turned up once. The chain uses TRBV2 and TRBJ2-7; D uncertain. Per germline, CDR1 SNHLY and CDR2 FYNNEI. The germline V and J ends were trimmed by 7 bases and 0 bases, with 19 bases remaining between them. The CDR3 contains 16 residues. The CDR3 DNA follows: TGTGCCAGCACACCGAGGCCAGCGTCCATCTCCTACGAGCAGTACTTC. Residues: CASTPRPASISYEQYF.

This clone was seen a handful of times. The rearrangement uses TRBV5-8 and TRBJ2-3; D gene ambiguous. Trimming stripped 6 bases from V and 4 bases from J, with 12 bases between. Per germline, CDR1 SGHTS and CDR2 YDEGEE. The CDR3 is made up of 13 amino acids. The CDR3 here is CASNLWASDTQYF. In nucleotides, the CDR3 is TGTGCCAGCAATCTGTGGGCCTCAGATACGCAGTATTTT. Supplemented by reference TRBV5-8 and TRBJ2-3, the full variable domain reads EAGVTQSPTHLIKTRGQQATLRCSPISGHTSVYWYQQALGLGLQFLLWYDEGEERNRGNFPPRFSGRQFPNYSSELNVNALELEDSALYLCASNLWASDTQYFGPGTRLTVL.

This clone was seen more than once but under ten times. The genes are TRBV5-4 and TRBJ1-3, with unresolved D. The germline V and J ends were trimmed by 0 bases and 3 bases, with 4 bases remaining between them. CDR1 SGHNT and CDR2 YYREEE come from the germline V gene (reference sequence). This CDR3 has 13 amino acids. The CDR3 sequence is CASSLGDGNTIYF. The CDR3 DNA reads as TGTGCCAGCAGCTTGGGAGATGGAAACACCATATATTTT.

The chain uses TRBV4-1 and TRBJ1-3; maybe TRBD1 (5 bases). V lost 0 bases and J lost 1, with 16 bases in between. Germline V gene sequence: CDR1 MGHRA, CDR2 YSYEKL. CDR3 length equals 18 residues. CDR3 in amino acids: CASSQDPGGVGSGNTIYF. In DNA, the CDR3 is TGCGCCAGCAGCCAAGATCCGGGGGGGGTTGGGTCTGGAAACACCATATATTTT.

This rearrangement joins TRBV3-1 (or the pseudogene TRBV3-2) to TRBJ1-3, with D perhaps TRBD1 (6 bases). This CDR3 is built from 15 residues. Looked up from germline, CDR1 is LGHDT and CDR2 is YNNKEL (reference sequence). The V end lost 2 bases, the J end lost 3 bases, and 11 bases lay between the germline ends. The CDR3 is CASSQTRGGGNTIYF. The CDR3 bases are TGTGCCAGCAGCCAAACCAGGGGTGGTGGAAACACCATATATTTT.

This chain joins TRBV19 and TRBJ1-6; the D is unclear. Germline CDR1 LNHDA, CDR2 SQIVND (reference sequence). The V end was cut by 3 bases, the J end by 7 bases, with 10 bases between. CDR3 length equals 14 residues. The CDR3 nucleotides are TGTGCCAGTAGTATGACTTCCCCGAATTCACCCCTCCACTTT. This translates into CASSMTSPNSPLHF. The whole variable domain, remainder taken from reference TRBV19 and TRBJ1-6, is DGGITQSPKYLFRKEGQNVTLSCEQNLNHDAMYWYRQDPGQGLRLIYYSQIVNDFQKGDIAEGYSVSREKKESFPLTVTSAQKNPTAFYLCASSMTSPNSPLHFGNGTRLTVT.

The genes are TRBV14 and TRBJ1-1; D may be TRBD1 (6 bases). Trimming pared 4 bases from V and 5 bases from J, leaving 8 bases between. The length of the CDR3 is 12 residues. Germline lookup yields CDR1 SGHDN and CDR2 FVKESK. CDR3: CASSRTVTEAFF. For the CDR3, the DNA is TGTGCCAGCAGCCGGACAGTGACTGAAGCTTTCTTT.

V gene TRBV5-5 combines with J gene TRBJ1-2; no reliable D call. The V and J ends lost 0 bases and 0 bases respectively, with 9 bases between them. CDR3 length equals 15 residues. The germline gives CDR1 SGHKS, CDR2 YYEKEE (reference sequence). CDR3 loop: CASSLAANANYGYTF. CDR3 in DNA: TGTGCCAGCAGCTTGGCTGCGAACGCTAACTATGGCTACACCTTC.

The chain uses TRBV3-1 (or the pseudogene TRBV3-2) and TRBJ1-6; 7 bases agree with TRBD1. Trimming removed 5 bases from V and 10 bases from J; junction bases left unmatched: 8. The germline CDR1 and CDR2 sequences are LGHDT and YNNKEL (reference sequence). The CDR3 totals 14 residues. The CDR3 DNA reads TGTGCCAGCAGCTGGGGACAGTCGGGATCACCCCTCCACTTT. It encodes CASSWGQSGSPLHF.

In its sample, this clone was seen once. The chain's CDR3 is CASSFHSGQGTNEQFF. The CDR3 DNA reads as TGTGCCAGCAGTTTCCATTCGGGACAGGGAACCAATGAGCAGTTCTTC. The rearrangement joins TRBV28 to TRBJ2-1; 9 bases are a match to TRBD1. V trimming: 3 bases; J trimming: 6 bases; junction bases outside the gene matches: 9. The CDR3 consists of 16 residues. Germline V gene sequence: CDR1 MDHEN, CDR2 SYDVKM.

The chain couples TRBV7-2 to TRBJ1-5; a weak D match, TRBD1 (5 bases). The CDR3 loop spans 16 amino acids. Per the germline V gene, CDR1 is SGHTA and CDR2 is FQGNSA. V dropped 5 bases and J dropped 1 base, with 15 bases sitting between them. The CDR3 sequence: CASSPEGARSNQPQHF. CDR3 sequence (DNA): TGTGCCAGCAGCCCCGAAGGGGCGCGGAGCAATCAGCCCCAGCATTTT. The variable domain in full, completed from reference TRBV7-2 and TRBJ1-5, reads GAGVSQSPSNKVTEKGKDVELRCDPISGHTALYWYRQSLGQGLEFLIYFQGNSAPDKSGLPSDRFSAERTGGSVSTLTIQRTQQEDSAVYLCASSPEGARSNQPQHFGDGTRLSIL.

CDR3 loop: CASSQAAGGYQETQYF. CDR3 sequence (DNA): TGTGCCAGCAGCCAAGCAGCGGGGGGGTACCAAGAGACCCAGTACTTC. The rearrangement links TRBV3-1 (or the pseudogene TRBV3-2) to TRBJ2-5; TRBD2 matches at 10 bases. From germline, CDR1 is LGHDT and CDR2 YNNKEL (reference sequence). This CDR3 has 16 amino acids. Losses at the gene ends were 1 base for V and 0 bases for J; bases not matched to a gene: 2.

The chain combines TRBV9 with TRBJ2-3, with 7 bases matching TRBD2. The CDR3 runs to 15 residues. The germline V gene has CDR1 SGDLS and CDR2 YYNGEE. Germline trimming cut 1 base from V and 2 bases from J; bases unmatched to any gene: 4. The CDR3 region is CASSVLSGNTDTQYF. The CDR3 nucleotides are TGTGCCAGCAGCGTATTGAGCGGGAACACAGATACGCAGTATTTT.